One and the same sample provided the 26 T cell receptor beta chains below, sequenced in a study of response to subunit inactivated influenza vaccine. TCRdb redid the calling of the RT-PCR reads with MiXCR, one entry per CDR3 protein. The sample lists hundreds of thousands of distinct CDR3 sequences; 18% were seen once. The input for sequencing was PBMCs from blood, taken roughly 5 days after vaccination. These receptors were obtained from a man between 50 and 59 years old who received an inactivated influenza vaccine.

A few counts support this clonotype. The chain recombines TRBV2 with TRBJ2-3; D remains ambiguous. Trimming cost V 1 base and J 7 bases, with 15 bases left between them. This CDR3 comprises 15 residues. Per germline, CDR1 SNHLY and CDR2 FYNNEI. The chain's CDR3 is CASSEVLAQRNTQYF. As DNA, the CDR3 is TGTGCCAGCAGTGAAGTTTTGGCGCAGCGAAATACGCAGTATTTT.

This clonotype has only a few counts. This rearrangement joins TRBV7-9 to TRBJ2-1, with TRBD2 matching over 11 bases. The V gene end was trimmed by 2 bases and the J gene end by 8 bases; junction bases not matched to a gene: 5. The CDR3 runs 15 residues. Looked up from germline, CDR1 is SEHNR and CDR2 is FQNEAQ (reference sequence). As DNA, the CDR3 is TGTGCCAGCAGCTTAACTAGCGGGAGAGGCTATGAGCAGTTCTTC. Its protein is CASSLTSGRGYEQFF.

This clonotype has a handful of counts. This chain joins TRBV6-5 and TRBJ2-1, with 7 nucleotides matching TRBD1. The length of the CDR3 is 18 residues. CDR1 MNHEY and CDR2 SVGAGI come from the germline V gene. Trimming took 0 bases from V and 6 from J; bases not matched to a gene: 14. CDR3 sequence: CASSYSTFLRRGINEQFF. The CDR3 DNA reads TGTGCCAGCAGTTACTCAACATTCCTACGCAGGGGGATCAATGAGCAGTTCTTC.

The chain joins TRBV12-3 or TRBV12-4 to TRBJ2-1; the D gene is possibly TRBD1 (6 bases). V was shortened by 5 bases and J by 7 bases, with 9 bases between the two germline ends. The CDR3 runs to 12 residues. CDR3 nucleotide sequence: TGTGCCAGCAGTGGTACAGGGAATGAGCAGTTCTTC. It translates to CASSGTGNEQFF.

J is TRBJ1-1 and V is TRBV6-2 or TRBV6-3; 8 bases are shared with TRBD1. With V trimmed by 2 bases and J by 7 bases, 3 bases remained unmatched. The CDR3 sequence is 13 residues long. CDR1 is MNHEY and CDR2 is SVGEGT in the germline V gene. The CDR3 DNA is TGTGCCAGCAGTTACGGGACAGGTGTTGAAGCTTTCTTT. Protein product: CASSYGTGVEAFF.

This clonotype was seen a handful of times. The gene calls are TRBV7-2 and TRBJ2-3; D is uncertain. The CDR3 spans 15 residues. Trimming removed 0 bases from V and 5 bases from J, with 12 bases in between. Germline assignment: CDR1 SGHTA and CDR2 FQGNSA. The CDR3 DNA follows: TGTGCCAGCAGCTTAGCCATCAGTGGTGGAGATACGCAGTATTTT. This gives the protein CASSLAISGGDTQYF.

With regard to this clonotype: A read error is possible here, since a much larger clone lies one base away. The final CDR3 position lacks the conserved phenylalanine or tryptophan, pointing to a likely read error. V is TRBV20-1 and J is TRBJ2-7, with D unresolved. Trimming stripped 0 bases from V and 9 bases from J, with 12 bases between. This CDR3 is 12 amino acids long. CDR1 and CDR2 (germline): DFQATT, SNEGSKA (reference sequence). The CDR3 nucleotides are TGCAGTGCTAGAGATAAAGACGGCATGCAGTACATC. Translated, it gives CSARDKDGMQYI.

This sequence joins TRBV4-3 and TRBJ2-1; D is perhaps TRBD1 (6 bases). This CDR3 contains 17 residues. CDR1 LGHNA and CDR2 YSLEER come from the germline V gene. V was pared by 0 bases and J by 4 bases, with 16 bases between. The CDR3 region has the DNA TGCGCCAGCAGCCAAGAAGCATTTTTCAGGGGTTACAATGAGCAGTTCTTC. This gives the protein CASSQEAFFRGYNEQFF.

There are many counts of this clonotype. This rearrangement joins TRBV7-9 to TRBJ2-7, with 11 bases fitting TRBD2. Germline trimming cut 2 bases from V and 5 bases from J; bases unmatched to any gene: 8. Per germline, CDR1 SEHNR and CDR2 FQNEAQ (reference sequence). The CDR3 contains 16 residues. The CDR3 bases are TGTGCCAGCAGCTTACTCGGACTAGCGGGTCTTGACGAGCAGTACTTC. Its protein product is CASSLLGLAGLDEQYF. Drawing the rest from reference TRBV7-9 and TRBJ2-7, the complete variable domain is DTGVSQNPRHKITKRGQNVTFRCDPISEHNRLYWYRQTLGQGPEFLTYFQNEAQLEKSRLLSDRFSAERPKGSFSTLEIQRTEQGDSAMYLCASSLLGLAGLDEQYFGPGTRLTVT.

In this sample, this clonotype turned up many times. The chain uses TRBV20-1 and TRBJ2-1, with TRBD1 matching 7 bases. Germline lookup yields CDR1 DFQATT and CDR2 SNEGSKA (reference sequence). The CDR3 contains 14 residues. With 6 bases clipped from V and 2 bases from J, the junction kept 7 bases outside the gene matches. The CDR3 spells CSAKTGNAYNEQFF. CDR3 nucleotide sequence: TGCAGTGCCAAGACAGGGAATGCCTACAATGAGCAGTTCTTC.

CDR3 coding DNA: TGTGCCAGCATAGCATTGAAATATGGCTACACCTTC. Protein sequence: CASIALKYGYTF. V gene TRBV2 combines with J gene TRBJ1-2, with unresolved D. The CDR3 runs 12 residues. V lost 7 bases and J 5 bases, leaving 11 bases between the germline ends. Germline V gene lookup returns CDR1 SNHLY and CDR2 FYNNEI.

In its sample, this clonotype was seen a few times. This sequence joins TRBV20-1 and TRBJ2-7, with TRBD2 identical over 11 bases. The CDR3 loop spans 13 amino acids. Looked up from germline, CDR1 is DFQATT and CDR2 is SNEGSKA (reference sequence). The V and J ends lost 4 bases and 5 bases, in that order; junction bases with no gene match: 4. DNA for the CDR3: TGCAGTGCTAATCTAGCGGGAGGTAACGAGCAGTACTTC. Translation gives CSANLAGGNEQYF.

This clonotype was seen a handful of times. The genes are TRBV20-1 and TRBJ2-5; possibly TRBD1 for D (5 bases). The germline V gene encodes CDR1 DFQATT and CDR2 SNEGSKA (reference sequence). The CDR3 runs 13 residues. V lost 3 bases and J lost 7, with 15 bases in between. The CDR3 nucleotides read TGCAGTGCTAGCAGGTCTGGTGGGGCGACCCAGTACTTC. Amino acids: CSASRSGGATQYF.

This clonotype has just a few counts. The rearrangement links TRBV30 to TRBJ2-2; 7 nucleotides match TRBD2. This CDR3 region has 14 residues. CDR1 is GTSNPN, CDR2 SVGIG, per germline (reference sequence). V shed 7 bases, J shed 4 bases, and the junction held 9 bases outside the gene matches. Here the CDR3 DNA reads TGTGCCTCCTCCTCCAGCGGGGCCACCGGGGAGCTGTTTTTT. Its protein product is CASSSSGATGELFF.

This clonotype has just one count. The V gene is TRBV12-3 or TRBV12-4, the J gene TRBJ2-1; D ambiguous. V dropped 5 bases and J dropped 0 bases, with 11 bases sitting between them. This CDR3 contains 15 residues. DNA of the CDR3: TGTGCCAGCAGTAAGGTCAACTTCTCCTACAATGAGCAGTTCTTC. Encoded protein: CASSKVNFSYNEQFF.

The sample holds a few counts of this clonotype. The chain employs TRBV7-9 and TRBJ2-3, with D possibly matching TRBD1 (5 bases). Germline V gives CDR1 SEHNR, CDR2 FQNEAQ (reference sequence). The CDR3 has 14 residues. Trimming pared 2 bases from V and 4 bases from J, leaving 10 bases between. CDR3 DNA sequence: TGTGCCAGCAGCTTATCCAGGGTGGCAGATACGCAGTATTTT. Translated: CASSLSRVADTQYF.

The gene calls are TRBV20-1 and TRBJ1-1; possible D gene TRBD1, 5 bases. There are 12 residues in the CDR3. Germline V gene sequence: CDR1 DFQATT, CDR2 SNEGSKA (reference sequence). V shed 5 bases and J shed 7 bases, with 14 bases lying between them. The CDR3 spells CSAGTLQDEAFF. CDR3 DNA: TGCAGTGCTGGGACCCTGCAGGATGAAGCTTTCTTT.

A few counts support this clonotype. The chain is built from TRBV28 and TRBJ2-7; 7 bases are shared with TRBD1. The germline gives CDR1 MDHEN, CDR2 SYDVKM. This CDR3 contains 13 residues. The V and J ends lost 6 bases and 1 base, in that order; junction bases with no gene match: 3. The DNA for the CDR3 is TGTGCCAGCAGACTGGGACAGTCCTACGAGCAGTACTTC. Protein product: CASRLGQSYEQYF. The variable domain in full, with the rest retrieved from reference TRBV28 and TRBJ2-7, is DVKVTQSSRYLVKRTGEKVFLECVQDMDHENMFWYRQDPGLGLRLIYFSYDVKMKEKGDIPEGYSVSREKKERFSLILESASTNQTSMYLCASRLGQSYEQYFGPGTRLTVT.

A few counts support this clonotype. J is TRBJ1-1 and V is TRBV12-3 or TRBV12-4; D gene ambiguous. The CDR3 extends over 14 amino acids. Trimming stripped 4 bases from V and 2 bases from J, with 11 bases between. Written as DNA, the CDR3 is TGTGCCAGCAGTTCGTCGGGCGGAAACACTGAAGCTTTCTTT. Its translation is CASSSSGGNTEAFF.

This clonotype was seen a few times. The chain links TRBV7-9 to TRBJ2-4; tentative D call: TRBD1 (6 bases). The CDR3 sequence is 16 residues long. The ends were cut back, 2 bases at V and 1 base at J, with 12 bases in the middle. In germline, CDR1 is SEHNR, CDR2 FQNEAQ (reference sequence). CDR3 amino acids: CASSLWGRGAKNIQYF. The DNA for the CDR3 is TGTGCCAGCAGCTTATGGGGGCGCGGGGCCAAAAACATTCAGTACTTC.

The chain has TRBV3-1 and TRBJ2-1; D may be TRBD1 or TRBD2 (6 bases each). Germline V CDR1 and CDR2: LGHDT, YNNKEL (reference sequence). Deletions cut 4 bases from V and 10 bases from J, with 17 bases between. This CDR3 is built from 14 residues. The CDR3 bases are TGTGCCAGCAGCCGACTAGAGGGGGAATCAGAGCAGTTCTTC. Encoded protein: CASSRLEGESEQFF.

This clonotype was counted only a few times. The V gene is TRBV12-3 or TRBV12-4, the J gene TRBJ2-1, with 7 bases aligning to TRBD2. The CDR3 runs to 15 residues. V dropped 9 bases and J dropped 6; count of bases not matched to a gene: 14. The CDR3 sequence is CASSPGWGGGNEQFF. The CDR3 DNA is TGTGCCAGTTCACCGGGCTGGGGGGGTGGCAATGAGCAGTTCTTC.

This clonotype was counted a few times. The chain combines TRBV20-1 with TRBJ2-7; D possibly uses TRBD1 or TRBD2 (5 bases each). Deletions cut 6 bases from V and 6 bases from J, with 12 bases between. This CDR3 region has 11 residues. Germline CDR1 reads DFQATT; CDR2 reads SNEGSKA (reference sequence). CDR3 loop: CSAAGTAEQYF. CDR3 sequence (DNA): TGCAGTGCAGCCGGGACCGCCGAGCAGTACTTC.

The rearrangement joins TRBV4-2 to TRBJ1-1, with D unclear. V was trimmed by 4 bases and J by 3 bases, leaving 6 bases between them. The CDR3 is made up of 12 amino acids. Germline assignment: CDR1 LGHNA and CDR2 YNFKEQ. Here the CDR3 reads CASSRDYTEAFF. As DNA, the CDR3 is TGTGCCAGCAGCCGGGATTACACTGAAGCTTTCTTT.

This clonotype has only one observation. The chain couples TRBV7-6 to TRBJ2-7; D is unresolved. Trimming cost V 0 bases and J 0 bases, with 6 bases left between them. This CDR3 comprises 14 residues. Germline CDR1 and CDR2: SGHVS and FNYEAQ. The CDR3 is CASSLASYSYEQYF. In DNA, the CDR3 is TGTGCCAGCAGCTTAGCCAGTTACTCCTACGAGCAGTACTTC.

The gene calls are TRBV3-1 and TRBJ1-1, with a weak D call TRBD1 (6 bases). CDR1 and CDR2 from the germline V gene are LGHDT and YNNKEL (reference sequence). V dropped 2 bases and J dropped 4 bases, with 14 bases sitting between them. The CDR3 sequence is 15 residues long. The CDR3 loop is CASSQTGISGTEAFF. The CDR3 region has the DNA TGTGCCAGCAGCCAAACAGGGATTTCGGGCACTGAAGCTTTCTTT.